The 12 T cell receptor beta chains given below trace back to one sample, sequenced in a study of vaccination and CD4 T cells after COVID-19. As to treatment: approximately nine-day PBMC culture with coronavirus spike peptide pools or control peptides (ViraFEST assay). CD4+ T cells that had been cultured provided DNA sequenced with the Oncomine TCR Beta short-read assay. TCRdb reanalysed the PCR reads using MiXCR and keeps one entry per CDR3 protein. The profile shows more than 15,000 distinct CDR3 sequences, around 45% of them singletons. These receptors are not linked to any known antigen. The source material was CD4+ T cells from blood, cultured in vitro, sampled before SARS-CoV-2 vaccination. These TCRs come from a human donor who received a COVID-19 vaccine.

The chain employs TRBV30 and TRBJ2-5; TRBD1 is a possible D gene (6 bases). The CDR3 loop spans 13 amino acids. V was shortened by 5 bases and J by 4 bases, with 14 bases between the two germline ends. CDR1 is GTSNPN and CDR2 is SVGIG in the germline V gene (reference sequence). CDR3 in DNA: TGTGCCTGGGATCGGGACATCGCAGAGACCCAGTACTTC. Translating gives CAWDRDIAETQYF.

The chain is built from TRBV19 and TRBJ1-2, with 8 bases identical to TRBD1. CDR3 length equals 15 residues. The V gene end was trimmed by 3 bases and the J gene end by 4 bases; junction bases not matched to a gene: 7. Germline V gene lookup returns CDR1 LNHDA and CDR2 SQIVND (reference sequence). Here the CDR3 reads CASSMTGALGYGYTF. The CDR3 region has the DNA TGTGCCAGTAGTATGACAGGGGCGCTAGGCTATGGCTACACCTTC.

The CDR3: CASSFGDRGYEQYF. As DNA, the CDR3 is TGTGCCAGCAGTTTTGGGGACAGGGGCTACGAGCAGTACTTC. This sequence joins TRBV12-3 or TRBV12-4 and TRBJ2-7, with 10 positions matching TRBD1. V shed 3 bases, J shed 3 bases, and the junction held 2 bases outside the gene matches. The CDR3 totals 14 residues.

This chain joins TRBV2 and TRBJ2-7, with D uncertain. The V end lost 4 bases, the J end lost 3 bases, and 4 bases lay between the germline ends. In germline, CDR1 is SNHLY, CDR2 FYNNEI. There are 11 residues in the CDR3. Here the CDR3 DNA reads TGTGCCAGCAGTGCTCACTACGAGCAGTACTTC. It codes for CASSAHYEQYF.

V gene TRBV5-1 combines with J gene TRBJ1-4; 9 nucleotides align to TRBD1. Per germline, CDR1 SGHRS and CDR2 YFSETQ. The CDR3 spans 16 residues. The junction had 9 bases not matched to a gene; V was cut back by 2 bases and J by 7 bases. Written as DNA, the CDR3 is TGCGCCAGCAGCTTAACCTACACAGGGGGCGGTGAAAAACTGTTTTTT. It yields the protein CASSLTYTGGGEKLFF.

This clonotype was counted between two and nine times. The chain has TRBV6-1 and TRBJ2-1; 7 bases map to TRBD1. The V gene end was trimmed by 4 bases and the J gene end by 5 bases; junction bases not matched to a gene: 5. The germline V gene encodes CDR1 MNHNS and CDR2 SASEGT. The CDR3 extends over 14 amino acids. In DNA form, the CDR3 reads TGTGCCAGCAGTGCCCGACAGGGAAACAATGAGCAGTTCTTC. The encoded protein is CASSARQGNNEQFF.

This clonotype was observed a few times. The rearrangement links TRBV5-1 to TRBJ2-5, with D maybe TRBD2 (7 bases). This CDR3 spans 19 amino acids. From germline, CDR1 is SGHRS and CDR2 YFSETQ. V was clipped by 4 bases and J by 1 base, with 26 bases between them. The CDR3 DNA sequence: TGCGCCAGCAGCCCCCTCCCGGGGGGCGGGTCCAGCATCCAAGAGACCCAGTACTTC. Translating it yields CASSPLPGGGSSIQETQYF.

This sequence joins TRBV30 and TRBJ2-5; D ambiguous. Germline assignment: CDR1 GTSNPN and CDR2 SVGIG (reference sequence). The CDR3 is 13 residues long. V dropped 3 bases and J dropped 7 bases, with 15 bases sitting between them. CDR3 nucleotides: TGTGCCTGGAGGGCTCCGGTAGTGGTGACCCAGTACTTC. Protein sequence: CAWRAPVVVTQYF.

This clonotype has more than one count but fewer than ten. J is TRBJ2-6 and V is TRBV6-1; TRBD1 agrees at 7 bases. Per the germline V gene, CDR1 is MNHNS and CDR2 is SASEGT. Trimming at V came to 5 bases and at J to 2 bases, leaving 6 bases not matched to a gene. The CDR3 has 16 residues. The CDR3 protein is CASSRLTGTGANVLTF. CDR3 bases: TGTGCCAGCAGTAGACTGACAGGGACTGGGGCCAACGTCCTGACTTTC.

This rearrangement joins TRBV18 to TRBJ1-5; 8 bases map to TRBD1. This CDR3 is 15 amino acids long. Trimming cost V 6 bases and J 0 bases; bases outside gene matches: 4. The germline V gene encodes CDR1 KGHSH and CDR2 LQKENI. CDR3 in DNA: TGTGCCAGCTCCGGACAGGGCGGTAGCAATCAGCCCCAGCATTTT. Translation gives CASSGQGGSNQPQHF. The full variable domain, with the rest looked up from reference TRBV18 and TRBJ1-5, is NAGVMQNPRHLVRRRGQEARLRCSPMKGHSHVYWYRQLPEEGLKFMVYLQKENIIDESGMPKERFSAEFPKEGPSILRIQQVVRGDSAAYFCASSGQGGSNQPQHFGDGTRLSIL.

The J gene is TRBJ1-2, the V gene TRBV2; D is perhaps TRBD1 (6 bases). The length of the CDR3 is 14 residues. Germline V CDR1 and CDR2: SNHLY, FYNNEI. Trimming took off 6 bases at V and 8 bases at J, with 19 bases between the two ends. CDR3 nucleotides: TGTGCCAGCAGGGCAACAGGGCTTTCAGGGGGCTACACCTTC. It translates to CASRATGLSGGYTF. Looking up the rest from reference TRBV2 and TRBJ1-2 gives the full variable domain: EPEVTQTPSHQVTQMGQEVILRCVPISNHLYFYWYRQILGQKVEFLVSFYNNEISEKSEIFDDQFSVERPDGSNFTLKIRSTKLEDSAMYFCASRATGLSGGYTFGSGTRLTVV.

The chain employs TRBV5-1 and TRBJ1-3, with 7 positions matching TRBD1. CDR1 is SGHRS, CDR2 YFSETQ, per germline. Trimming removed 9 bases from V and 0 bases from J; junction bases left unmatched: 9. CDR3 length: 15 amino acids. For the CDR3, the DNA is TGCGCCATCGAGCCGGGACAGAACTCTGGAAACACCATATATTTT. It is translated as CAIEPGQNSGNTIYF.